This T cell receptor (beta chain) came from a study of CD8 T cells in ankylosing spondylitis. Findings and limits, study-wide: There was a TCR beta motif, made of eight highly homologous variants, that appeared characteristic of ankylosing spondylitis blood. Certain motif variants had earlier appeared in reactive arthritis synovial fluid and blood. Those disease-linked clones were CD8+; they were also relatively rare in peripheral blood.

Libraries for TCR beta were made by quantitative 5'-RACE with molecular barcodes. TCRdb itself ran the 5' RACE reads through MiXCR, one entry per CDR3 protein. This sample has a few hundred thousand distinct CDR3 sequences, with 20% to 25% found just once. CDR1 and CDR2 from the germline V gene are MNHNS and SASEGT. The ends were cut back, 5 bases at V and 2 bases at J, with 13 bases in the middle. The CDR3 is 14 residues long. Regarding this clonotype: Antigen unknown.

The V call is TRBV6-1, the J call TRBJ2-7; D tentatively reads TRBD1 or TRBD2 (5 bases each). The sequenced material came from blood, either unsorted or a sorted T cell fraction (not recorded which). This receptor was identified in a female donor with ankylosing spondylitis or in good health (not recorded which). The CDR3 sequence: CASSKGPGPYEQYF. Here the CDR3 DNA reads TGTGCCAGCAGTAAAGGGCCGGGGCCCTACGAGCAGTACTTC.